Listed here is a single T cell receptor (beta chain). Random hexamers were used to reverse transcribe 0.5 to 1 ug of RNA. The TCR beta CDR3 was amplified by immunoSEQ multiplex PCR across 54 Vbeta, 13 Jbeta. TCRdb analysed the immunoSEQ multiplex PCR reads with MiXCR anew, one entry per CDR3 protein. Of about 140,000 distinct CDR3 sequences in the sample, 85% to 95% were seen once. The data are from a study of CD8 T cells in Susac syndrome. CDR1 is DFQATT and CDR2 is SNEGSKA in the germline V gene (reference sequence). With 7 bases clipped from V and 3 bases from J, the junction kept 15 bases outside the gene matches. The CDR3 is 16 amino acids. The patients with Susac syndrome satisfied recently defined diagnostic criteria for either definite or probable disease.

Sequencing used CD8+ T cells from PBMCs. This TCR was sampled from a human donor with Susac syndrome. The chain is built from TRBV20-1 and TRBJ2-3; 8 bases match TRBD1. The CDR3 sequence is CSVPGQGTERTDTQYF. CDR3 nucleotide sequence: TGCAGTGTTCCCGGACAGGGCACAGAGAGAACAGATACGCAGTATTTT.